This record covers a single T cell receptor (beta chain). The data derive from a study of blood T cell repertoires in COVID-19. On the study more broadly: COVID-19 samples collected from the United States, Italy and Spain covered acute and convalescent phases.

In the original analysis: Quantification of nucleated cells was approximated via reference gene primer amplification. The repertoire was sequenced with immunoSEQ multiplex PCR; TCRdb's copy has only in-frame clones and lacks some. V, J and clone size are taken as reported in that table, and D and trimming were inferred from the DNA itself. The sample yields 110,000 or so clones, around 74% seen once. This TCR derives from a woman between 65 and 79 years old with acute or convalescent COVID-19. Material: peripheral blood.

The CDR3 nucleotides are TGTGCCAGCAGTCCCCGGGACAGGGGCGCTTCACCCCTCCACTTT. Encoded protein: CASSPRDRGASPLHF. The chain carries TRBV27 and TRBJ1-6, with 10 bases matching TRBD1. Trimming at V came to 5 bases and at J to 9 bases, leaving 7 bases not matched to a gene. Germline V CDR1 and CDR2: MNHEY, SMNVEV (reference sequence). This CDR3 spans 15 amino acids.